One TCR beta chain is described in this entry. What it binds is unknown. This sample was taken from a study of T-cell memory formation after mild COVID-19. Using its own MiXCR run on the 5' RACE reads, TCRdb lists one record per CDR3 protein. This table holds more than 400,000 distinct CDR3 sequences, roughly 18% found once. Broader study findings: Second-wave clones reaching peak frequency on day 37 lacked confirmed SARS-CoV-2 specificity.

The CDR3 loop spans 16 amino acids. Trimming left V 5 bases short and J 0 bases short, with 14 bases between. Germline-derived CDR1 and CDR2 are SGHRS and YFSETQ. Sequencing was performed on PBMCs or a T cell subset sorted from them (not recorded which). The clonotype originates from an adult woman who had mild COVID-19 (a few samples of this study predate the infection). Cell type and time point are not known. V is TRBV5-1 and J is TRBJ1-4; no firm D call. Here the CDR3 DNA reads TGCGCCAGCAGGGACGGAGCCCGGTCAACTAATGAAAAACTGTTTTTT. Its protein is CASRDGARSTNEKLFF.